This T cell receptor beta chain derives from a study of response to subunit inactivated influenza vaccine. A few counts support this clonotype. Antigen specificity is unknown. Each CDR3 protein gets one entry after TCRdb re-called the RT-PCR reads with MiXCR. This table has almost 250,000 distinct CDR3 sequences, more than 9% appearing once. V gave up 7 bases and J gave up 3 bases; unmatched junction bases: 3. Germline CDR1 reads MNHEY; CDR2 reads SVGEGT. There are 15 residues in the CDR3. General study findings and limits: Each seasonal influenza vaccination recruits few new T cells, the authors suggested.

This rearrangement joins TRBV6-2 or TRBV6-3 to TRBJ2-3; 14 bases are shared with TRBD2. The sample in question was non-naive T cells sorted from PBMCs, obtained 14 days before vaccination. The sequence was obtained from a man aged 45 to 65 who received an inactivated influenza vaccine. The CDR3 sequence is CASTTSGRETDTQYF. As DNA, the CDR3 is TGTGCCAGCACGACTAGCGGGAGGGAAACAGATACGCAGTATTTT.